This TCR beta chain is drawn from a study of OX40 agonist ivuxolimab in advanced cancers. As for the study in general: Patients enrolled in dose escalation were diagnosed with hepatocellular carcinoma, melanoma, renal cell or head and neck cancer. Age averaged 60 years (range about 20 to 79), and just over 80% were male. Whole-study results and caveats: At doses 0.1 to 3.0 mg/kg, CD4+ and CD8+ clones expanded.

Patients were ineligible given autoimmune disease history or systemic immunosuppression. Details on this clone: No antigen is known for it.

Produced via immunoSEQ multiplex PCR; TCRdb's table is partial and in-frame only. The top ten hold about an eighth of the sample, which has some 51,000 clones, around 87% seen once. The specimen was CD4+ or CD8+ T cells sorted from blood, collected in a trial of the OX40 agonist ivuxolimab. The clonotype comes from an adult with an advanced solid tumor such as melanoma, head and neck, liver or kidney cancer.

CDR3 loop: CASSQAGQGPYEQYF. DNA for the CDR3: TGTGCCAGCAGCCAAGCAGGACAGGGTCCCTACGAGCAGTACTTC. The chain combines TRBV4-2 with TRBJ2-7, with 8 bases matching TRBD1. From germline, CDR1 is LGHNA and CDR2 YNFKEQ. J was trimmed by 2 bases and V by 1 base; bases with no gene match: 4. The CDR3 runs to 15 residues.